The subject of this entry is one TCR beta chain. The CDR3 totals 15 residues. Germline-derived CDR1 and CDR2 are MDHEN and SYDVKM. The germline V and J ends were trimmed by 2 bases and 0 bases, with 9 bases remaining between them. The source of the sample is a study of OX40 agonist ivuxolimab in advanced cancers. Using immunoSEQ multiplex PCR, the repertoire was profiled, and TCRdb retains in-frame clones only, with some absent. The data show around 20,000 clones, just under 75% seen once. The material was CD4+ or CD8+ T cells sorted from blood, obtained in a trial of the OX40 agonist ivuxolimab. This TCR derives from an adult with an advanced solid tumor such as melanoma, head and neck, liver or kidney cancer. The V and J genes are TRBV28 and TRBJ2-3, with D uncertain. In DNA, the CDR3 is TGTGCCAGCAGTTTAATGGGCAGTAGCACAGATACGCAGTATTTT. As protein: CASSLMGSSTDTQYF.